This record covers a single T cell receptor beta chain. The antigen this receptor binds is unknown. Within one base of it there is no much larger clone, and no base qualities were kept. The CDR3 regions of human TCRbeta chains were subjected to immunosequencing. On the study's bioinformatics: Repertoire TCRs were checked for matches against a reference library of SARS-CoV-2-specific TCRs that had been generated using the MIRA antigen-specificity platform. Breadth meant the fraction of unique TCRs that were SARS-CoV-2-associated, whereas depth meant the fraction of total T cells that were SARS-CoV-2-associated. Using the MIRA data, each spike-specific TCR was assigned both to the spike region to which the TCR was reactive and to a CD4 or CD8 class. Log10-transformed breadth and depth values were compared by one-way ANOVA with Sidak's multiple comparisons tests. Entries here come from immuneACCESS through TCRdb and include only in-frame sequences with V and J called. Some clones fail to appear in such tables; in the studies checked, an unresolved V gene covers under half of the shortfall, and the cause of the remainder is unknown. Clone size and V and J calls were adopted from that table, with D and trimming inferred from the DNA. Here the sample has more than 70,000 clones; 88% occur a single time. The ten most abundant clones make up roughly 15% of the sample.

Read against the paper, the sample's time point label means: baseline before first vaccination. Samples from vaccinated people were obtained from the UK trials COV001 and COV002, which included a single-blind randomized controlled phase 2/3 trial of AZD1222 (ChAdOx1 nCoV-19) in healthy adults. For TCRbeta chain sequencing, PBMC samples from trial participants were taken at day 0 and at day 28 after the second dose. The CDR3 sequence holds 14 residues, the cysteine and phenylalanine included. Of all the DNA, just the CDR3 is kept, 42 bases in frame from base 1. V trim: 3 bases; J trim: 4 bases; unmatched bases: 5. The germline V gene (reference sequence) yields GTSNPN for CDR1 and SVGIG for CDR2. This sample is part of a study of T cell responses to AZD1222 COVID-19 vaccine (dated by TCRdb to 2020 to 2023). In terms of the full investigation: AZD1222 recipients with second doses at about 4 weeks or about 12 weeks were pooled, because spike-specific TCR depth and breadth did not differ between schedules. Trial participants were enrolled by age into 18-55, 56-69 and 70-plus year subgroups, with roughly 160, 29 and 62 TCR-sequenced participants respectively. A total of just over 230 trial participants underwent TCR sequencing, of whom roughly 210 received two doses of AZD1222 and 26 received two doses of the MenACWY control vaccine.

General study outcomes and caveats: Reportedly, close to half of the unique spike-specific TCRs recognized epitopes lying outside the regions that are mutated in the B.1.351 and B.1.1.7 variants. A significant rise in spike-specific TCR breadth and depth was observed after two AZD1222 doses relative to day 0 and relative to MenACWY recipients. The 56-69-year group was small, and its depth increase did not reach significance, likely because of low power. Conclusions about previously exposed vaccinees are limited because only five or six AZD1222 recipients were SARS-CoV-2 seropositive at baseline. The vaccine-associated CD4 TCRs covered the entire spike protein, and the dominant responses fell in regions 160-218 and 743-854. Because no day 14 peak-response samples were available, the repertoires could be characterized only after the peak T cell response. Participants were mostly white British and included more females than males, and it was suggested by the authors that clonal diversity may have been underestimated.

The specimen was peripheral blood, collected on day 0 of AZD1222 vaccination. This receptor chain uses TRBV30 and TRBJ2-1; 8 bases in the junction line up with TRBD2. The sequence was collected from an adult in good health. The DNA is TGTGCCTGGAGGGGACTAGAGACTTACAATGAGCAGTTCTTC. Its protein product is CAWRGLETYNEQFF.